These T cell receptor beta chains were read from a single sample in a study of OX40 agonist ivuxolimab in advanced cancers. Sequencing was performed with immunoSEQ multiplex PCR; in TCRdb, only in-frame clones are kept and a portion is missing. Counted here are about 100,000 clones, 75% to 90% occurring once; the ten biggest clones make up around 0.16%. The starting material was CD4+ or CD8+ T cells sorted from blood, obtained in a trial of the OX40 agonist ivuxolimab. The receptors shown here come from an adult with an advanced solid tumor such as melanoma, head and neck, liver or kidney cancer. Each CDR3 is given with its conserved first and last residue. D genes are given only for firm matches. Clone sizes are given selectively: once, few, many, or a class where the clone is expanded.

clone_size	d_call	v_call	j_call	cdr3_aa	cdr3_nt
.	TRBD1	TRBV11-2	TRBJ2-1	CASSPMWTGDNEQFF	TGTGCCAGCAGCCCGATGTGGACAGGAGACAATGAGCAGTTCTTC
.	TRBD1	TRBV6-1	TRBJ2-2	CATDRGVTGELFF	TGTGCCACCGACAGGGGTGTCACCGGGGAGCTGTTTTTT
.	TRBD2	TRBV6-6	TRBJ2-5	CASNLAGGETQYF	TGTGCCAGCAATTTAGCGGGAGGAGAGACCCAGTACTTC
once	TRBD1	TRBV4-2	TRBJ1-2	CASSPGTDNYGYTF	TGTGCCAGCAGCCCTGGGACAGATAACTATGGCTACACCTTC
.	.	TRBV6-1	TRBJ2-5	CASSERRAIAQYF	TGTGCCAGCAGTGAAAGGAGAGCGATTGCCCAGTACTTC
.	.	TRBV7-3	TRBJ2-7	CASSSPIQGLPYEQYF	TGTGCCAGCAGCTCCCCCATCCAGGGACTTCCCTACGAGCAGTACTTC
.	TRBD2	TRBV27	TRBJ2-1	CASRLKAGGLNEQFF	TGTGCCAGCAGGTTGAAAGCGGGAGGGCTCAATGAGCAGTTCTTC
.	.	TRBV28	TRBJ2-7	CASSPETVRVYEQYF	TGTGCCAGCAGCCCCGAGACCGTCCGGGTCTACGAGCAGTACTTC
.	.	TRBV7-1	TRBJ1-2	CASSSFTTGGYTF	TGTGCCAGCAGCTCCTTCACGACGGGCGGCTACACCTTC
.	TRBD1	TRBV11-2	TRBJ2-1	CASSSTGQANEQFF	TGTGCCAGCAGCTCGACGGGACAGGCCAATGAGCAGTTCTTC
.	TRBD2	TRBV16	TRBJ2-1	CASSQFASGGYNEQFF	TGTGCCAGCAGCCAATTCGCTAGCGGGGGTTACAATGAGCAGTTCTTC
few	.	TRBV5-6	TRBJ2-7	CASSIAANSYEQYF	TGTGCCAGCAGCATTGCGGCCAACTCCTACGAGCAGTACTTC
.	TRBD1	TRBV5-1	TRBJ2-2	CASSRPTGVTGELFF	TGCGCCAGCAGCAGACCGACAGGGGTCACCGGGGAGCTGTTTTTT
.	TRBD2	TRBV5-6	TRBJ2-3	CASSDKPGLVSDTQYF	TGTGCCAGCAGCGACAAACCGGGACTAGTCTCAGATACGCAGTATTTT
.	TRBD1	TRBV27	TRBJ1-1	CASSSLGQGQMGAFF	TGTGCCAGCAGTTCATTAGGACAGGGGCAAATGGGAGCTTTCTTT
.	TRBD2	TRBV28	TRBJ2-3	CASRLAGRATDTQYF	TGTGCCAGCAGGCTAGCGGGGCGTGCCACAGATACGCAGTATTTT
.	.	TRBV6-5	TRBJ2-2	CASSNLGPGTGELFF	TGTGCCAGCAGTAACCTGGGACCGGGCACCGGGGAGCTGTTTTTT
once	.	TRBV5-1	TRBJ2-5	CASSLDRTQETQYF	TGCGCCAGCAGCTTGGACAGGACCCAAGAGACCCAGTACTTC
.	.	TRBV5-1	TRBJ2-7	CASRAGPFTMSVDEQYF	TGCGCCAGCAGGGCGGGGCCATTTACTATGTCTGTCGACGAGCAGTACTTC
.	TRBD2	TRBV7-9	TRBJ2-5	CASSLGLADQETQYF	TGTGCCAGCAGCCTGGGACTAGCGGACCAAGAGACCCAGTACTTC
few	.	TRBV6-4	TRBJ1-1	CASSDGFMNTEAFF	TGTGCCAGCAGTGACGGGTTCATGAACACTGAAGCTTTCTTT
.	TRBD2	TRBV7-9	TRBJ2-7	CASSLDLTAGGTYEQYF	TGTGCCAGCAGCTTAGACCTTACGGCGGGGGGGACCTACGAGCAGTACTTC
.	TRBD2	TRBV6-1	TRBJ2-7	CASSEWVRGVYEQYF	TGTGCCAGCAGTGAATGGGTGCGGGGGGTCTACGAGCAGTACTTC
.	.	TRBV28	TRBJ2-3	CASSYTDTQYF	TGTGCCAGCAGTTACACAGATACGCAGTATTTT
.	TRBD2	TRBV11-2	TRBJ2-7	CASSLMGRGLAGSEQYF	TGTGCCAGCAGCTTAATGGGGCGGGGACTAGCGGGGAGCGAGCAGTACTTC
.	.	TRBV7-9	TRBJ2-7	CASSLRENSPGQYF	TGTGCCAGCAGCCTCCGGGAGAACAGCCCCGGGCAGTACTTC
once	.	TRBV15	TRBJ1-5	CATSPQTRGNQPQHF	TGTGCCACCAGCCCACAGACCCGGGGCAATCAGCCCCAGCATTTT
.	TRBD1	TRBV6-1	TRBJ1-1	CASSVRTGVRTEAFF	TGTGCCAGCAGTGTCAGGACAGGGGTACGTACTGAAGCTTTCTTT
.	.	TRBV30	TRBJ2-6	CAWGGVAPGANVLTF	TGTGCCTGGGGAGGAGTCGCCCCTGGGGCCAACGTCCTGACTTTC
few	TRBD1	TRBV19	TRBJ1-1	CASSSRTGFNTEAFF	TGTGCCAGTAGTTCAAGGACAGGGTTTAACACTGAAGCTTTCTTT
.	.	TRBV10-2	TRBJ2-2	CASSESRRFAELFF	TGCGCCAGCAGTGAGTCTCGGCGGTTCGCGGAGCTGTTTTTT
.	.	TRBV4-1	TRBJ2-4	CASSQDGGLNIQYF	TGCGCCAGCAGCCAAGATGGGGGGTTAAACATTCAGTACTTC